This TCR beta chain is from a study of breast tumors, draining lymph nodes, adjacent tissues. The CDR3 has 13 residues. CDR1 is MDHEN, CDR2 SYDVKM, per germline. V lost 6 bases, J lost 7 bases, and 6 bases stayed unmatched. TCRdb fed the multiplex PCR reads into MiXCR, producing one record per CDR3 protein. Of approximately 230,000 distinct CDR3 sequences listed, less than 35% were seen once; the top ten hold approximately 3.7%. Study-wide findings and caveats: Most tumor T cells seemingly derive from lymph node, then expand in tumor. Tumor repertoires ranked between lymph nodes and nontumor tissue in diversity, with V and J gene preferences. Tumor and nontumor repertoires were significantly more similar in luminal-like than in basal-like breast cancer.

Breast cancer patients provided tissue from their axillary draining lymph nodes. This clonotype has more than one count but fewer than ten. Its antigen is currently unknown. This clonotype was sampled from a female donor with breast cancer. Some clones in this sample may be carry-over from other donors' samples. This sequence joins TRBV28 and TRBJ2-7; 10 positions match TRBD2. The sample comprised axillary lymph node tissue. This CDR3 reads CASSSGRGWEQYF. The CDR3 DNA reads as TGTGCCAGCAGCAGCGGGAGGGGATGGGAGCAGTACTTC. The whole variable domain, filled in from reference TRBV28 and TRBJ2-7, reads DVKVTQSSRYLVKRTGEKVFLECVQDMDHENMFWYRQDPGLGLRLIYFSYDVKMKEKGDIPEGYSVSREKKERFSLILESASTNQTSMYLCASSSGRGWEQYFGPGTRLTVT.